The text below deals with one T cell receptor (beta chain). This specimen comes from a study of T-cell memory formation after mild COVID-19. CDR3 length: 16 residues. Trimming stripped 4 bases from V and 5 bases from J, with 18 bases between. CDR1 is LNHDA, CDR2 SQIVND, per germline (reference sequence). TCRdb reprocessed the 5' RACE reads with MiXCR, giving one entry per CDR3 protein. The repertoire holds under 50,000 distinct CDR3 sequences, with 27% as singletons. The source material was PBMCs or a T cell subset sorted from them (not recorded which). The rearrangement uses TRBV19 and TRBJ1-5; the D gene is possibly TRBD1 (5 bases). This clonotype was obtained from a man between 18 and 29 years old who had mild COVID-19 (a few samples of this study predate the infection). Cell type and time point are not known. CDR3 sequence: CASSTPDSLLYQPQHF. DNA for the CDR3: TGTGCCAGTAGTACCCCCGACAGCCTCCTATATCAGCCCCAGCATTTT.